The 2 T cell receptor beta chains presented below share a single source sample, sequenced in a study of T-cell reconstitution after alpha-beta-depleted transplantation in children. Preparing the TCRbeta library involved the use of unique molecular identifiers. TCRdb recomputed calls from the PCR reads with MiXCR, one row per CDR3 protein. The sample contains hundreds of thousands of distinct CDR3 sequences, roughly a tenth of which appear only once. Material: PBMCs from the stem cell graft donor, obtained from the stem cell graft. The receptors shown here come from a human donor who donated a stem cell graft to a child with acute lymphoblastic leukemia.

Ten or more counts support this clonotype. J is TRBJ1-2 and V is TRBV6-1; D perhaps matches TRBD1 (5 bases). The CDR3 is 14 amino acids. Germline V lookup: CDR1 MNHNS, CDR2 SASEGT. V was clipped by 6 bases and J by 8 bases, with 19 bases between them. CDR3 DNA: TGTGCCAGCAGCCCCGGGGCAGGGAACGGCGGCTACACCTTC. Translation: CASSPGAGNGGYTF.

The V call is TRBV6-1, the J call TRBJ2-3, with D possibly being TRBD2 (5 bases). Trimming shortened V by 3 bases and J by 0 bases, and 13 bases separated the two germline ends. This CDR3 comprises 16 residues. Germline V gene data show CDR1 as MNHNS and CDR2 as SASEGT. The CDR3 region is CASSDWERASTDTQYF. The DNA of the CDR3 is TGTGCCAGCAGTGATTGGGAGCGAGCAAGCACAGATACGCAGTATTTT.